A single sample is the source of the 8 T cell receptor beta chains below, sequenced in a study of monozygotic twins with inflammatory bowel disease. TCRdb reprocessed the 5' RACE reads and keeps a single row for each CDR3 protein, giving no DNA. Its table records 150,000 to 200,000 distinct CDR3 sequences. The specimen was blood. The receptor source for this set is a human donor with ulcerative colitis or Crohn's disease, or a healthy co-twin of an affected twin (not recorded which).

The CDR3 loop is CASSQGGGSIQYF. This chain connects TRBV14 to TRBJ2-4; TCRdb names TRBD1, which stays unverified in the absence of DNA. This CDR3 contains 13 residues. Germline values: CDR1 SGHDN, CDR2 FVKESK.

This chain connects TRBV11-2 to TRBJ1-2; TCRdb's assignment of TRBD1 cannot be checked, as there is no DNA. Germline CDR1 SGHAT, CDR2 FQNNGV. The length of the CDR3 is 15 residues. Here the CDR3 reads CASSARTGWNYGYTF. Full variable domain (missing parts from reference TRBV11-2 and TRBJ1-2): EAGVAQSPRYKIIEKRQSVAFWCNPISGHATLYWYQQILGQGPKLLIQFQNNGVVDDSQLPKDRFSAERLKGVDSTLKIQPAKLEDSAVYLCASSARTGWNYGYTFGSGTRLTVV.

The rearrangement joins TRBV4-1 to TRBJ1-1; TCRdb designates TRBD1, a call that cannot be tested without DNA. This CDR3 has 15 amino acids. CDR1 and CDR2 (germline): MGHRA, YSYEKL. The CDR3 reads CASSQEGRGNTEAFF.

CDR3 loop: CASSPISSGANVLTF. The chain is built from TRBV5-1 and TRBJ2-6. Germline V gives CDR1 SGHRS, CDR2 YFSETQ. The CDR3 sequence is 15 residues long.

The V call is TRBV5-6, the J call TRBJ1-1; as DNA is missing, the TRBD1 call by TCRdb cannot be tested. The CDR3 totals 14 residues. From germline, CDR1 is SGHDT and CDR2 YYEEEE. CDR3 in amino acids: CASSLGGTDTEAFF.

The chain recombines TRBV2 with TRBJ2-7. This CDR3 is 11 amino acids long. Germline V CDR1 and CDR2: SNHLY, FYNNEI. The chain's CDR3 is CASSGGDEQYF.

V gene TRBV11-3 combines with J gene TRBJ2-5; TCRdb's D gene call, TRBD1, goes unchecked for lack of DNA. The germline CDR1 and CDR2 sequences are SGHNT and YENEEA. This CDR3 has 14 amino acids. CDR3 sequence: CASSGQAAQETQYF.

The gene calls are TRBV5-1 and TRBJ2-1; the D gene TCRdb calls, TRBD2, cannot be checked with no DNA. The germline gives CDR1 SGHRS, CDR2 YFSETQ. This CDR3 spans 16 amino acids. CDR3 region: CASSLDIAGVYNEQFF.